Each of the 17 T cell receptor beta chains below was sequenced from the same sample in a study of cytomegalovirus exposure and HLA in healthy donors. Amplification used 60 Vbeta primers and 13 Jbeta primers. The repertoire was sequenced with immunoSEQ multiplex PCR; TCRdb's copy has only in-frame clones and lacks some. This table has about 82,000 clones, about 9.4% appearing once. The specimen was PBMCs. Source of these receptors: a man in his fifties or sixties in good health and CMV-seropositive.

This clone was seen a handful of times. The V call is TRBV30, the J call TRBJ1-5; D gene unclear. Trimming shortened V by 1 base and J by 5 bases, and 6 bases separated the two germline ends. This CDR3 region has 12 residues. Germline-derived CDR1 and CDR2 are GTSNPN and SVGIG (reference sequence). The CDR3 loop is CAWSAVDQPQHF. CDR3 nucleotide sequence: TGTGCCTGGAGTGCAGTCGATCAGCCCCAGCATTTT.

This clone was seen a few times. The chain links TRBV28 to TRBJ1-2, with TRBD1 identical over 10 bases. The trim removed 8 bases at V and 6 bases at J, leaving 9 bases unmatched. Germline V gene data show CDR1 as MDHEN and CDR2 as SYDVKM. There are 14 residues in the CDR3. CDR3 sequence: CASLPPDRGNGYTF. The CDR3 coding sequence is TGTGCCAGCCTCCCTCCGGACAGGGGGAATGGCTACACCTTC.

This clone was detected a few times. The chain carries TRBV6-5 and TRBJ1-1; D gene unclear. The CDR3 totals 12 residues. The germline gives CDR1 MNHEY, CDR2 SVGAGI. V was clipped by 4 bases and J by 11 bases, with 14 bases between them. In nucleotides, the CDR3 is TGTGCCAGCAGTTCTACACGGACTCGGGCTTTCTTT. This gives the protein CASSSTRTRAFF.

This clone occurred a few times. This chain connects TRBV7-9 to TRBJ1-1; 9 bases map to TRBD1. The CDR3 contains 15 residues. Germline trimming cut 2 bases from V and 3 bases from J; bases unmatched to any gene: 4. The germline CDR1 and CDR2 sequences are SEHNR and FQNEAQ (reference sequence). Written as DNA, the CDR3 is TGTGCCAGCAGCTTATCACAGGGGGCGGACACTGAAGCTTTCTTT. Translating gives CASSLSQGADTEAFF.

This clone has a handful of counts. The CDR3 region has the DNA TGTGCCAGTAGTACTGGGACAGGGAATAGCAATCAGCCCCAGCATTTT. Translation gives CASSTGTGNSNQPQHF. The chain links TRBV19 to TRBJ1-5, with 9 bases aligning to TRBD1. Looked up from germline, CDR1 is LNHDA and CDR2 is SQIVND (reference sequence). CDR3 length: 16 residues. Trimming took 4 bases from V and 0 from J; bases not matched to a gene: 4.

This clone was picked up a small number of times. This chain joins TRBV7-9 and TRBJ2-3, with 8 bases lining up with TRBD1. Per germline, CDR1 SEHNR and CDR2 FQNEAQ (reference sequence). The CDR3 totals 16 residues. V was clipped by 1 base and J by 2 bases; unmatched bases: 5. CDR3 loop: CASSLGSDRVTDTQYF. The DNA for the CDR3 is TGTGCCAGCAGCTTAGGATCGGACAGGGTCACAGATACGCAGTATTTT.

V gene TRBV6-1 combines with J gene TRBJ1-1; maybe TRBD1 (5 bases). The V end lost 2 bases, the J end lost 6 bases, and 10 bases lay between the germline ends. The CDR3 runs 13 residues. Looked up from germline, CDR1 is MNHNS and CDR2 is SASEGT. CDR3 in amino acids: CASSEIRGSEAFF. The CDR3 nucleotides are TGTGCCAGCAGTGAAATTAGGGGCTCTGAAGCTTTCTTT.

This clone was detected a few times. The chain has TRBV29-1 and TRBJ2-7, with 12 bases aligning to TRBD2. The CDR3 consists of 14 residues. Germline V CDR1 and CDR2: SQVTM, ANQGSEA. V was clipped by 1 base and J by 4 bases; unmatched bases: 2. The CDR3 bases are TGCAGCGTTGAAGCGACTAGCGGGAGTTACGAGCAGTACTTC. Encoded protein: CSVEATSGSYEQYF.

The chain has TRBV5-4 and TRBJ1-1; 7 bases line up with TRBD1. Germline CDR1 and CDR2: SGHNT and YYREEE (reference sequence). CDR3 length: 15 residues. With V trimmed by 3 bases and J by 1 base, 6 bases remained unmatched. As DNA, the CDR3 is TGTGCCAGCAGCTCCCTACAGGGGCAGAACACTGAAGCTTTCTTT. Residues: CASSSLQGQNTEAFF.

The chain is built from TRBV2 and TRBJ1-3; 7 bases fit TRBD1. CDR1 is SNHLY and CDR2 is FYNNEI in the germline V gene. Trimming removed 6 bases from V and 3 bases from J; junction bases left unmatched: 2. The CDR3 contains 13 residues. CDR3 protein: CASRNRGGNTIYF. Here the CDR3 DNA reads TGTGCCAGCAGAAACAGGGGTGGAAACACCATATATTTT.

This clone appeared a few times. Written as DNA, the CDR3 is TGTGCCAGTAGTATCCGGGGGACCTATAATTCACCCCTCCACTTT. It specifies CASSIRGTYNSPLHF. The chain has TRBV19 and TRBJ1-6, with D possibly being TRBD1 (5 bases). The CDR3 is 15 amino acids. The germline V gene encodes CDR1 LNHDA and CDR2 SQIVND (reference sequence). Trimming shortened V by 3 bases and J by 2 bases, and 8 bases separated the two germline ends.

The chain carries TRBV28 and TRBJ1-4; perhaps TRBD1 as D (6 bases). CDR1 is MDHEN, CDR2 SYDVKM, per germline. The CDR3 consists of 14 residues. The V end was cut by 2 bases, the J end by 4 bases, with 8 bases between. CDR3 loop: CASSLGGLNEKLFF. CDR3 nucleotide sequence: TGTGCCAGCAGTTTAGGGGGCCTTAATGAAAAACTGTTTTTT. The full variable domain, its missing parts supplied by reference TRBV28 and TRBJ1-4, is DVKVTQSSRYLVKRTGEKVFLECVQDMDHENMFWYRQDPGLGLRLIYFSYDVKMKEKGDIPEGYSVSREKKERFSLILESASTNQTSMYLCASSLGGLNEKLFFGSGTQLSVL.

The J gene is TRBJ2-7, the V gene TRBV7-8, with TRBD2 as a possible D gene (5 bases). V lost 1 base and J lost 3, with 13 bases in between. Germline assignment: CDR1 SGHVS and CDR2 FQNEAQ. This CDR3 is 15 amino acids long. For the CDR3, the DNA is TGTGCCAGCAGCTTAGGGACTCTCCCCCTCTACGAGCAGTACTTC. Translating gives CASSLGTLPLYEQYF. The whole variable domain, filled in from reference TRBV7-8 and TRBJ2-7, reads GAGVSQSPRYKVAKRGQDVALRCDPISGHVSLFWYQQALGQGPEFLTYFQNEAQLDKSGLPSDRFFAERPEGSVSTLKIQRTQQEDSAVYLCASSLGTLPLYEQYFGPGTRLTVT.

Worth noting for this clone: The sample contains more than one DNA sequence encoding this CDR3. This chain links TRBV15 with TRBJ1-4; 9 positions match TRBD1. The germline gives CDR1 LNHNV, CDR2 YYDKDF (reference sequence). Losses at the gene ends were 3 bases for V and 8 bases for J; bases not matched to a gene: 7. The CDR3 is 15 amino acids. CDR3: CATSSLGQGSEKLFF. The DNA for the CDR3 is TGTGCCACCAGCAGCCTAGGACAGGGGTCAGAAAAACTGTTTTTT.

The chain joins TRBV30 to TRBJ2-1; 7 bases are a match to TRBD2. This CDR3 spans 13 amino acids. J lost 4 bases, V lost 3 bases, and 3 bases had no gene match. Germline V gene data show CDR1 as GTSNPN and CDR2 as SVGIG (reference sequence). The chain's CDR3 is CAWSIGRYNEQFF. As DNA, the CDR3 is TGTGCCTGGAGCATCGGGAGGTACAATGAGCAGTTCTTC.

This clone was detected a few times. The V and J genes are TRBV19 and TRBJ2-3; 7 bases map to TRBD2. Germline lookup yields CDR1 LNHDA and CDR2 SQIVND (reference sequence). With 6 bases clipped from V and 1 base from J, the junction kept 7 bases outside the gene matches. The CDR3 runs to 15 residues. The CDR3 bases are TGTGCCAGTAGAAAAATGGCGGGAGGCACAGATACGCAGTATTTT. Translating it yields CASRKMAGGTDTQYF.

As regards this clone: The sample has other DNA sequences that encode this CDR3 too. This chain links TRBV5-1 with TRBJ2-7; 12 positions match TRBD2. Germline lookup yields CDR1 SGHRS and CDR2 YFSETQ. V shed 4 bases, J shed 1 base, and the junction held 3 bases outside the gene matches. The CDR3 has 15 residues. The CDR3 coding sequence is TGCGCCAGCAGCGCTGGGACTAGCGGGTCCTACGAGCAGTACTTC. It specifies CASSAGTSGSYEQYF.